This T cell receptor (beta chain) was identified in a study of blood T cells in healthy people across ages. At the level of the study: About one barcoded beta molecule was captured per two T cells (by template switching). Study-wide results and caveats: Correlation between TCR beta diversity and naive T cell percentage was strong.

This clonotype has only a few counts. Its specificity is unknown. Next came a second PCR, run for about 6 to 12 cycles, which used a sample-barcoded 5' primer along with a J-beta primer mix. Researchers report that a template-switch adaptor with 12 random nucleotides tagged each cDNA molecule. One entry per CDR3 protein results from TCRdb running MiXCR on the 5' RACE reads. Among 1.5 million to 2 million distinct CDR3 sequences listed, more than 35% were seen once. Individuals who donated were healthy Caucasians from Russia aged roughly 6 to 100. The CDR3 consists of 18 residues. Germline V gene data show CDR1 as SGHTA and CDR2 as FQGNSA. V was pared by 0 bases and J by 6 bases, with 22 bases between.

The sequenced sample consisted of blood. The rearrangement links TRBV7-2 to TRBJ2-3, with D possibly TRBD1 on 6 matching bases. The sequence was collected from a human donor in good health. CDR3 sequence (DNA): TGTGCCAGCAGCTTAGCCCGGGTGGACAGTATGGGTACGGATACGCAGTATTTT. It encodes CASSLARVDSMGTDTQYF.